This TCR beta chain was recovered during a study of blood T cell repertoires in COVID-19 (dated by TCRdb to 2018 to 2021). Study-wide context: The collaborator samples originated in the United States, Italy and Spain and spanned the acute and convalescent phases of COVID-19. The material from the prospective study consisted of cDNA or gDNA derived from T cells, B-cell-depleted T cells, or PBMCs. Deeply sampled blood TCRbeta repertoires from subjects exposed to, actively infected with, or recovered from COVID-19 were included in the dataset. The repertoires were made available in a free public database intended to serve as a resource for research on the immune response to SARS-CoV-2. Samples were obtained from the ongoing ImmuneRACE study (first 160 participants) and from roughly 1,300 subjects provided by 6 global collaborators. A de-identified subject ID, COVID-19 status, age in years and sex were almost always included in the sample metadata. Where available, HLA class I and class II types were obtained from metadata supplied by the sample provider rather than from assay-based typing. Study-wide findings and limitations: How much clinical and demographic metadata was included differed by source and by participant, and the metadata was provided uncurated.

Whole blood was collected in K2EDTA tubes by collaborating institutions according to the institutions' own protocols. Collaborator samples were shipped for TCRbeta analysis as frozen whole blood, isolated PBMCs, or DNA extracted from either sample type. TCRbeta CDR3 regions were amplified from genomic DNA using the immunoSEQ Assay, a bias-controlled multiplex PCR. Turning to the authors' computational methods: The number of nucleated cells in each sample was estimated by amplification of reference gene primers within the assay. Sequence reads were collapsed and filtered to measure the absolute abundance of every unique TCRbeta CDR3 rearrangement. Productive Simpson clonality was computed per sample as the square root of Simpson's diversity index over productive rearrangements. The immuneACCESS repertoire file appears here via TCRdb, limited to in-frame rearrangements. These files lack a portion of the clones; in checked studies, under half of the deficit traces to unresolved V genes, and the cause of the others is not known. V, J and clone size are taken as reported in that table, and D and trimming were inferred from the DNA itself. This sample has over 45,000 clones in its table, and roughly 87% of those were observed once. Approximately 5.1% of the sample lies in the top ten.

V sheds 0 bases and J sheds 0 bases, leaving 13 bases between their ends. CDR1 and CDR2 were assigned from the germline V gene (reference sequence) as SGHNT and YYREEE. Including cysteine and phenylalanine, the CDR3 has 17 amino acids. The entry retains the CDR3 DNA only, 51 bases that are in frame from base 1. Concerning this clone itself: Its recognized antigen is unknown. Qualities for individual bases were not recorded, and no much larger clone is one base off.

The sample comprised peripheral blood. This sequence uses TRBV5-4 and TRBJ1-3; TRBD1 could be the D gene, as 5 bases match. The receptor comes from a man older than 75 in a cohort sampled during active COVID-19. The encoded CDR3 is CASSLDGGTLSGNTIYF. In nucleotides, the sequence is TGTGCCAGCAGCTTGGATGGAGGGACTCTCTCTGGAAACACCATATATTTT.